Included here is one T cell receptor beta chain sequence, with context. This sample is part of a study of CD8 T cells in Susac syndrome. Reverse transcription of about 0.45 to 1 ug RNA was carried out with random hexamers. Amplification of TCR beta CDR3 across 54 Vbeta and 13 Jbeta was performed with immunoSEQ multiplex PCR. TCRdb reprocessed the immunoSEQ multiplex PCR reads via MiXCR and lists one record per CDR3 protein. Of a few hundred thousand distinct CDR3 sequences listed, approximately 92% are singletons. The sample taken for sequencing was CD4+ T cells from PBMCs. This receptor was identified in a human donor with multiple sclerosis.

CDR3 protein: CASSTLGGLETQYF. The CDR3 DNA sequence: TGTGCCAGCAGCACTCTGGGGGGGCTCGAGACCCAGTACTTC. The J gene is TRBJ2-5, the V gene TRBV7-9; the D gene is possibly TRBD2 (7 bases). V lost 5 bases and J lost 5, with 15 bases in between. Germline V gene lookup returns CDR1 SEHNR and CDR2 FQNEAQ (reference sequence). The CDR3 has 14 residues.